These 14 T cell receptor beta chains were sequenced from one sample in a study of response to subunit inactivated influenza vaccine. MiXCR, run by TCRdb on the RT-PCR reads, gives a single entry per CDR3 protein. The sample records hundreds of thousands of distinct CDR3 sequences, approximately 15% being singletons. Here the sequenced sample was PBMCs from blood, taken 14 to 15 days before vaccination. These TCRs come from a man between 45 and 60 years old who received an inactivated influenza vaccine.

This chain links TRBV28 with TRBJ2-7; 9 positions agree with TRBD1. The CDR3 is 17 amino acids. Trimming at V came to 2 bases and at J to 3 bases, leaving 11 bases not matched to a gene. Germline CDR1 MDHEN, CDR2 SYDVKM. In DNA form, the CDR3 reads TGTGCCAGCAGTTTAGGCTATGGACAGGGGATACTCTACGAGCAGTACTTC. Amino acids: CASSLGYGQGILYEQYF.

The rearrangement links TRBV20-1 to TRBJ2-3; 8 nucleotides align to TRBD2. Trimming at V came to 4 bases and at J to 1 base, leaving 7 bases not matched to a gene. CDR1 is DFQATT and CDR2 is SNEGSKA in the germline V gene (reference sequence). The CDR3 is made up of 15 amino acids. This chain's CDR3 is CSATFASGRTDTQYF. DNA of the CDR3: TGCAGTGCTACCTTCGCTAGCGGGCGCACAGATACGCAGTATTTT.

This chain's CDR3 is CASSPGTVLGNEQFF. CDR3 nucleotide sequence: TGTGCCAGCAGCCCCGGGACAGTTTTAGGAAATGAGCAGTTCTTC. V usage is TRBV5-6 and J usage is TRBJ2-1, with 7 bases aligning to TRBD1. The V segment lost 4 bases and the J segment 7 bases; nucleotides outside the gene matches: 11. Germline V gene lookup returns CDR1 SGHDT and CDR2 YYEEEE. This CDR3 region has 15 residues.

The table lists this clonotype with a few counts. The chain is built from TRBV29-1 and TRBJ2-5; 8 bases are a match to TRBD1. Germline V gene sequence: CDR1 SQVTM, CDR2 ANQGSEA. Germline trimming cut 3 bases from V and 2 bases from J; bases unmatched to any gene: 14. The CDR3 covers 17 residues. This CDR3 is CSVDAGLGQGLQETQYF. The CDR3 region has the DNA TGCAGCGTTGACGCCGGATTAGGACAGGGCCTGCAAGAGACCCAGTACTTC.

This clonotype was counted only a few times. The CDR3 spells CASSPRDIAYEQYF. The CDR3 nucleotides are TGTGCCAGCTCACCACGGGACATCGCCTACGAGCAGTACTTC. The chain uses TRBV18 and TRBJ2-7; D perhaps matches TRBD1 (6 bases). Trimming cost V 1 base and J 2 bases, with 9 bases left between them. The germline V gene has CDR1 KGHSH and CDR2 LQKENI. The CDR3 has 14 amino acids.

V is TRBV1 and J is TRBJ1-5. TRBV1 is labeled a pseudogene. The CDR3 has 14 amino acids. The CDR3 region has the DNA TGTGCCAGCAGTGAAGACACAACCAATCAGCCCCAGCATTTT. This sequence encodes CASSEDTTNQPQHF.

This clonotype showed up just a few times. In nucleotides, the CDR3 is TGCAGCGTTGACCTCTCTGGACAGGGACGGGAGCAGTACTTC. It specifies CSVDLSGQGREQYF. The V gene is TRBV29-1, the J gene TRBJ2-7; 8 bases fit TRBD1. The V gene's germline CDR1 is SQVTM and CDR2 ANQGSEA. The CDR3 is 14 amino acids. The J segment lost 7 bases and the V segment lost 3 bases, leaving 11 bases of the junction unmatched.

The V call is TRBV10-3, the J call TRBJ2-7; D is unresolved. Trimming pared 10 bases from V and 6 bases from J, leaving 22 bases between. CDR3 length: 14 residues. Germline lookup yields CDR1 ENHRY and CDR2 SYGVKD. The CDR3 loop is CATNVVGPTGEQYF. The CDR3 DNA is TGTGCCACCAACGTTGTCGGGCCGACGGGCGAGCAGTACTTC.

This chain uses TRBV7-2 with TRBJ1-4; perhaps TRBD1 as D (5 bases). The germline V gene encodes CDR1 SGHTA and CDR2 FQGNSA. This CDR3 comprises 14 residues. Trimming left V 7 bases short and J 8 bases short, with 17 bases between. CDR3 nucleotides: TGTGCCAGCACCTACAGGCAGGGAGGGGAAAAACTGTTTTTT. This gives the protein CASTYRQGGEKLFF.

This chain uses TRBV3-1 with TRBJ1-6; D is unclear. Trimming left V 1 base short and J 4 bases short, with 11 bases between. The CDR3 runs 16 residues. Germline V lookup: CDR1 LGHDT, CDR2 YNNKEL (reference sequence). The CDR3 DNA follows: TGTGCCAGCAGCCAAGCAGTCAGATCTTATAATTCACCCCTCCACTTT. Residues: CASSQAVRSYNSPLHF.

This clonotype was seen a handful of times. J is TRBJ1-1 and V is TRBV7-2; D is ambiguous. Germline V gene data show CDR1 as SGHTA and CDR2 as FQGNSA. V lost 1 base and J 14 bases, leaving 14 bases between the germline ends. The CDR3 totals 12 residues. CDR3 sequence (DNA): TGTGCCAGCAGCTTAGGTACGAGGGCCAAATTCTTT. This translates into CASSLGTRAKFF.

This clonotype was observed a few times. The V and J genes are TRBV29-1 and TRBJ2-5, with D perhaps being TRBD1 or TRBD2 (5 bases each). V was clipped by 5 bases and J by 4 bases, with 8 bases between them. This CDR3 contains 11 residues. CDR1 is SQVTM, CDR2 ANQGSEA, per germline. In DNA, the CDR3 is TGCAGCGTTCGGGGCGGAGAGACCCAGTACTTC. Encoded protein: CSVRGGETQYF.

This clonotype has only a few counts. The rearrangement joins TRBV28 to TRBJ2-1, with unresolved D. The V and J ends lost 2 bases and 6 bases respectively, with 8 bases between them. The CDR3 spans 13 residues. Germline loops: CDR1 MDHEN, CDR2 SYDVKM. The CDR3 here is CASSLPPPNEQFF. In nucleotides, the CDR3 is TGTGCCAGCAGTTTACCGCCACCCAATGAGCAGTTCTTC.

This clonotype was detected only a few times. The V gene is TRBV5-1, the J gene TRBJ2-7, with 8 bases aligning to TRBD1. V dropped 4 bases and J dropped 6; count of bases not matched to a gene: 15. This CDR3 has 16 residues. Germline-derived CDR1 and CDR2 are SGHRS and YFSETQ. The CDR3 nucleotides are TGCGCCAGCAGCCTAATCGCCGGGACAGGTGCTCTCGAGCAGTACTTC. The encoded protein is CASSLIAGTGALEQYF.